Presented here are 27 T cell receptor beta chains from one specimen sequenced in a study. In TCRdb, the 5' RACE reads were re-called with MiXCR into one record per CDR3 protein. The sample gives roughly 44,000 distinct CDR3 sequences, over 25% of which show up once; around 3.5% is in the top ten. Sequenced sample: memory CD4+ T cells sorted from a lymph node. Stated subset: memory CD4+ T cells, CD4+CD45RO+CD25-. All receptors derive from a female donor with breast cancer.

There are a few counts of this clonotype. V usage is TRBV27 and J usage is TRBJ1-2, with D possibly matching TRBD1 (5 bases). This CDR3 has 15 amino acids. V lost 0 bases, J lost 3 bases, and 11 bases lay in between. Per the germline V gene, CDR1 is MNHEY and CDR2 is SMNVEV (reference sequence). The CDR3 loop is CASSLSHRNYYGYTF. Written as DNA, the CDR3 is TGTGCCAGCAGTTTATCCCACAGGAATTACTATGGCTACACCTTC.

This clonotype has more than one count but fewer than ten. The V and J genes are TRBV4-3 and TRBJ2-3; D not resolved. The germline gives CDR1 LGHNA, CDR2 YSLEER. This CDR3 is built from 15 residues. Trimming pared 2 bases from V and 2 bases from J, leaving 11 bases between. CDR3 coding DNA: TGCGCCAGCAGCCAATCCTCGGAACCCACAGATACGCAGTATTTT. Translating it yields CASSQSSEPTDTQYF.

The gene calls are TRBV20-1 and TRBJ1-5; 8 bases agree with TRBD1. The CDR3 is made up of 13 amino acids. The junction had 7 bases not matched to a gene; V was cut back by 3 bases and J by 9 bases. The germline V gene has CDR1 DFQATT and CDR2 SNEGSKA (reference sequence). DNA for the CDR3: TGCAGTGCTAGCGATATCGACAGGGGGCCCCAGCATTTT. Its protein product is CSASDIDRGPQHF.

The chain combines TRBV5-1 with TRBJ2-7, with D possibly matching TRBD2 (5 bases). Germline CDR1 SGHRS, CDR2 YFSETQ. The ends were cut back, 6 bases at V and 2 bases at J, with 6 bases in the middle. The CDR3 is made up of 11 amino acids. The CDR3 nucleotides read TGCGCCAGCACGGGAACCTACGAGCAGTACTTC. Translation: CASTGTYEQYF.

As concerns this clonotype: It is likely a read error, because the conserved phenylalanine at the end of the CDR3 is missing. This chain joins TRBV6-1 and TRBJ2-7; unclear D gene. V was clipped by 7 bases and J by 2 bases, with 9 bases between them. Germline assignment: CDR1 MNHNS and CDR2 SASEGT. This CDR3 is built from 12 residues. Written as DNA, the CDR3 is TGTGCCAGCATAAACGGGCCCTACGAGCAGTACATC. This encodes CASINGPYEQYI.

V is TRBV5-1 and J is TRBJ1-5; weak D call: TRBD1 (5 bases). V was pared by 3 bases and J by 4 bases, with 8 bases between. The CDR3 extends over 13 amino acids. Germline V CDR1 and CDR2: SGHRS, YFSETQ. The CDR3 bases are TGCGCCAGCAGCTGGGACGGTAATCAGCCCCAGCATTTT. Its protein product is CASSWDGNQPQHF.

The chain is built from TRBV28 and TRBJ2-3, with a weak D call TRBD1 (6 bases). CDR1 MDHEN and CDR2 SYDVKM come from the germline V gene. The CDR3 spans 15 residues. Trimming cost V 5 bases and J 2 bases, with 14 bases left between them. The DNA for the CDR3 is TGTGCCAGCAGTGAGGACAGCTTGGTCACAGATACGCAGTATTTT. This translates into CASSEDSLVTDTQYF. The full variable domain, its missing parts supplied by reference TRBV28 and TRBJ2-3, is DVKVTQSSRYLVKRTGEKVFLECVQDMDHENMFWYRQDPGLGLRLIYFSYDVKMKEKGDIPEGYSVSREKKERFSLILESASTNQTSMYLCASSEDSLVTDTQYFGPGTRLTVL.

V usage is TRBV3-1 and J usage is TRBJ1-1; no definite D call. CDR1 and CDR2 from the germline V gene are LGHDT and YNNKEL (reference sequence). V lost 1 base and J 4 bases, leaving 10 bases between the germline ends. The CDR3 is 14 amino acids. The CDR3 nucleotides read TGTGCCAGCAGCCAAGCCGCGGGGATCACTGAAGCTTTCTTT. It encodes CASSQAAGITEAFF.

This chain connects TRBV6-2 or TRBV6-3 to TRBJ1-3, with TRBD1 as a possible D gene (5 bases). Trimming removed 6 bases at V and 2 bases at J, with 11 bases between. Per germline, CDR1 MNHEY and CDR2 SVGEGT. The CDR3 spans 14 residues. The CDR3 coding sequence is TGTGCCAGCAGACTAAGACAGACTGGAAACACCATATATTTT. Its translation: CASRLRQTGNTIYF.

This chain connects TRBV20-1 to TRBJ1-3; D is ambiguous. The germline V gene encodes CDR1 DFQATT and CDR2 SNEGSKA (reference sequence). The ends were cut back, 6 bases at V and 2 bases at J, with 11 bases in the middle. The CDR3 loop spans 13 amino acids. The DNA of the CDR3 is TGCAGTGCCCGGTCCCCCCCTGGAAACACCATATATTTT. Encoded protein: CSARSPPGNTIYF.

The chain uses TRBV6-1 and TRBJ1-2; D is uncertain. CDR3 length: 11 residues. Germline V gives CDR1 MNHNS, CDR2 SASEGT. The ends were cut back, 10 bases at V and 8 bases at J, with 14 bases in the middle. CDR3 sequence reads: CATHSSPGYTF. The CDR3 nucleotides read TGTGCCACCCACTCCAGTCCCGGCTACACCTTC.

This clonotype was picked up a small number of times. V is TRBV5-1 and J is TRBJ2-2, with D perhaps matching TRBD2 (5 bases). Deletions cut 0 bases from V and 5 bases from J, with 17 bases between. Germline V gene sequence: CDR1 SGHRS, CDR2 YFSETQ. The CDR3 runs 17 residues. The CDR3 is CASSLGSGRGRTGELFF. For the CDR3, the DNA is TGCGCCAGCAGCTTGGGTTCGGGGAGAGGTCGGACCGGGGAGCTGTTTTTT.

This clonotype was seen only a few times. The genes are TRBV28 and TRBJ2-7, with D possibly TRBD1 on 6 matching bases. Germline V gives CDR1 MDHEN, CDR2 SYDVKM. Trimming removed 5 bases at V and 1 base at J, with 12 bases between. The CDR3 runs 14 residues. The CDR3 region is CASSQGMGSYEQYF. The CDR3 DNA is TGTGCCAGCAGTCAGGGGATGGGTTCCTACGAGCAGTACTTC. Complete variable domain (other parts from reference TRBV28 and TRBJ2-7): DVKVTQSSRYLVKRTGEKVFLECVQDMDHENMFWYRQDPGLGLRLIYFSYDVKMKEKGDIPEGYSVSREKKERFSLILESASTNQTSMYLCASSQGMGSYEQYFGPGTRLTVT.

Concerning this clonotype itself: A much larger clone is a single base away; this may be a read error. This sequence joins TRBV9 and TRBJ2-1; 8 bases agree with TRBD2. This CDR3 is 15 amino acids long. Germline V gene lookup returns CDR1 SGDLS and CDR2 YYNGEE. The CDR3 loop is CASSAGGDSYNEQSF. The CDR3 bases are TGTGCCAGCAGCGCCGGGGGGGACTCCTACAATGAGCAGTCCTTC.

In this sample, this clonotype turned up a few times. The J gene is TRBJ2-1, the V gene TRBV5-1; 8 bases are a match to TRBD2. From germline, CDR1 is SGHRS and CDR2 YFSETQ. This CDR3 has 17 amino acids. The junction had 9 bases not matched to a gene; V was cut back by 4 bases and J by 0 bases. The CDR3 is CASSQPERGSSYNEQFF. DNA for the CDR3: TGCGCCAGCAGCCAACCCGAGCGGGGGAGCTCCTACAATGAGCAGTTCTTC.

The V and J genes are TRBV27 and TRBJ2-3; 8 bases agree with TRBD2. The V gene end was trimmed by 2 bases and the J gene end by 0 bases; junction bases not matched to a gene: 13. Per germline, CDR1 MNHEY and CDR2 SMNVEV (reference sequence). The CDR3 covers 19 residues. The chain's CDR3 is CASSLLPPGLAASTDTQYF. The DNA for the CDR3 is TGTGCCAGCAGTTTACTCCCCCCCGGACTAGCAGCTAGCACAGATACGCAGTATTTT.

This clonotype was counted between two and nine times. V gene TRBV4-2 combines with J gene TRBJ2-7, with no clear D. The CDR3 has 14 residues. V gave up 0 bases and J gave up 3 bases, with 9 bases separating them. Looked up from germline, CDR1 is LGHNA and CDR2 is YNFKEQ. CDR3 in DNA: TGTGCCAGCAGCCAAGATAGACAACTCTACGAGCAGTACTTC. Protein sequence: CASSQDRQLYEQYF.

V usage is TRBV6-1 and J usage is TRBJ2-7; no firm D call. The CDR3 has 15 residues. V was shortened by 0 bases and J by 7 bases, with 16 bases between the two germline ends. Germline CDR1 is MNHNS and CDR2 is SASEGT. As DNA, the CDR3 is TGTGCCAGCAGTGAAGCGGCCCCACCCCGTCCTGAGCAGTACTTC. Translating it yields CASSEAAPPRPEQYF.

This clonotype was seen more than once but under ten times. This chain joins TRBV20-1 and TRBJ1-4, with no clear D. The CDR3 contains 13 residues. V lost 2 bases to trimming and J lost 12 bases, with 16 bases between them. Germline V CDR1 and CDR2: DFQATT, SNEGSKA (reference sequence). This CDR3 is CSARQAAWEELFF. The DNA of the CDR3 is TGCAGTGCTAGACAGGCGGCGTGGGAAGAACTGTTTTTT.

V usage is TRBV7-9 and J usage is TRBJ2-1; D gene unclear. Trimming stripped 0 bases from V and 1 base from J, with 4 bases between. Per the germline V gene, CDR1 is SEHNR and CDR2 is FQNEAQ (reference sequence). The CDR3 loop spans 14 amino acids. Here the CDR3 DNA reads TGTGCCAGCAGCTTAGCGGCTTCCTACAATGAGCAGTTCTTC. Protein product: CASSLAASYNEQFF.

On this clonotype itself: A read error may account for a junction end that differs from germline. The chain couples TRBV6-5 to TRBJ2-3; D uncertain. Germline V gene lookup returns CDR1 MNHEY and CDR2 SVGAGI. This CDR3 has 14 residues. CDR3 loop: CTSSYGESTDTQYF. The CDR3 DNA reads as TGTACCAGCAGTTATGGGGAAAGCACAGATACGCAGTATTTT.

A few counts support this clonotype. The V call is TRBV7-2, the J call TRBJ1-5; D call uncertain. Germline V CDR1 and CDR2: SGHTA, FQGNSA. Trimming took 3 bases from V and 3 from J, leaving 6 bases between them. This CDR3 is built from 13 residues. CDR3 loop: CASSFSLNQPQHF. Here the CDR3 DNA reads TGTGCCAGCAGCTTCTCCCTCAATCAGCCCCAGCATTTT.

Concerning this clonotype: One base away lies a much larger clone, so this may be a sequencing read error. J is TRBJ1-2 and V is TRBV20-1; the D is unclear. The CDR3 contains 14 residues. Germline-derived CDR1 and CDR2 are DFQATT and SNEGSKA (reference sequence). This CDR3 is CGATADPGNYGYTF. In nucleotides, the CDR3 is TGCGGTGCTACGGCGGACCCGGGCAACTATGGCTACACCTTC.

This clonotype was counted a few times. CDR3 coding DNA: TGTGCCAGCAACCTGGACAGGGAGTTCACTGGGGCCAACGTCCTGACTTTC. Encoded protein: CASNLDREFTGANVLTF. V and J are TRBV28 and TRBJ2-6; 8 bases are a match to TRBD1. V was clipped by 7 bases and J by 2 bases; unmatched bases: 10. In germline, CDR1 is MDHEN, CDR2 SYDVKM. The CDR3 is 17 amino acids.

Details on this clonotype: At one boundary the junction diverges from the germline segment, which might be a read error. This chain links TRBV29-1 with TRBJ2-2; TRBD1 is a possible D gene (5 bases). CDR3 length: 14 residues. The germline V gene has CDR1 SQVTM and CDR2 ANQGSEA. CDR3 in DNA: TGCGGCGTTGGTGCCAGGGCAAAAACCGGGGAGCTGTTTTTT. Residues: CGVGARAKTGELFF.

The J gene is TRBJ2-5, the V gene TRBV6-1, with 7 bases fitting TRBD2. The CDR3 loop spans 14 amino acids. J was trimmed by 5 bases and V by 5 bases; bases with no gene match: 8. Germline V gives CDR1 MNHNS, CDR2 SASEGT. CDR3 region: CASSPRGVGETQYF. The CDR3 DNA reads TGTGCCAGCAGTCCTCGGGGGGTGGGGGAGACCCAGTACTTC.

This clonotype was counted a few times. The chain carries TRBV30 and TRBJ2-7; 7 positions match TRBD2. The CDR3 sequence is 15 residues long. Unmatched junction bases numbered 10, after V lost 2 bases and J lost 3 bases. Germline V gene sequence: CDR1 GTSNPN, CDR2 SVGIG (reference sequence). CDR3 region: CAWSPPRGGSYEQYF. The CDR3 nucleotides are TGTGCCTGGAGTCCACCCCGGGGAGGGAGCTACGAGCAGTACTTC.